The rows below give T cell receptor beta chains drawn from one sample of a study of cytomegalovirus exposure and HLA in healthy donors. Profiling relied on immunoSEQ multiplex PCR, and the TCRdb table lists in-frame clones only, not all of them. Here the sample spans around 150,000 clones, roughly 85% being singletons. Sequences were obtained from PBMCs. The receptors were sampled from a male donor in good health and CMV-seronegative. Both conserved end residues are part of each CDR3. Fields, in order: D gene, clone size, J gene, V gene, CDR3 DNA, CDR3 protein. A D gene is named only where the DNA matches it firmly. Part of the rows lack a size; the others show once, few, many or a class for expanded clones.

>TRBD1|few|TRBJ1-1|TRBV28
TGTGCCAGCAGGGACAGGGTATACACTGAAGCTTTCTTT
CASRDRVYTEAFF
>TRBD1|NA|TRBJ1-5|TRBV6-5
TGTGCCAGCAGTACCGGGACAGGGGCTCAGCCCCAGCATTTT
CASSTGTGAQPQHF
>TRBD2|NA|TRBJ2-3|TRBV5-1
TGCGCCAGCAGCTTGGCGGTGGCGGGGGGGTCCACAGATACGCAGTATTTT
CASSLAVAGGSTDTQYF
>NA|few|TRBJ2-1|TRBV7-8
TGTGCCAGCAGCCTCACCCCAGTGGGGTTACTAGTTAATGAGCAGTTCTTC
CASSLTPVGLLVNEQFF
>NA|few|TRBJ2-7|TRBV5-1
TGCGCCAGCAGCTTGGGGTCTACTCCCTACGAGCAGTACTTC
CASSLGSTPYEQYF
>NA|once|TRBJ1-1|TRBV7-3
TGTGCCAGCAGCTTAGGGCAGGGGAACACTGAAGCTTTCTTT
CASSLGQGNTEAFF
>NA|NA|TRBJ2-1|TRBV27
TGTGCCAGCAGGAGCCTCCAAGATCCCTACAATGAGCAGTTCTTC
CASRSLQDPYNEQFF
>NA|NA|TRBJ2-1|TRBV6-1
TGTGCCAGCAGTGTGCACAGGGAAACCTACAATGAGCAGTTCTTC
CASSVHRETYNEQFF
>TRBD2|NA|TRBJ2-7|TRBV27
TGTGCCAGCAGTAGAAGCGGGGTCGGTGGACTCGGGCAGTACTTC
CASSRSGVGGLGQYF
>NA|once|TRBJ1-1|TRBV6-6
TGTGCCAGCAGTTACTGGAGGGAGAGCACTGAAGCTTTCTTT
CASSYWRESTEAFF
>TRBD2|NA|TRBJ2-2|TRBV5-1
TGCGCCAGCAGCTTGACTAGCGGGAGAGACACCGGGGAGCTGTTTTTT
CASSLTSGRDTGELFF
>NA|NA|TRBJ2-7|TRBV27
TGTGCCAGCGGACTTTCCTACGAGCAGTACTTC
CASGLSYEQYF
>TRBD2|NA|TRBJ2-5|TRBV7-9
TGTTCCAGCAGCTTAGGTAGCGGGGGCATACAAGAGACCCAGTACTTC
CSSSLGSGGIQETQYF
>NA|once|TRBJ1-6|TRBV5-1
TGCGCCAGCAGCTTAACGTCCGCGCGCAATTCACCCCTCCACTTT
CASSLTSARNSPLHF
>NA|NA|TRBJ2-7|TRBV29-1
TGCAGCGTTGAGGCAGGGAACTACGAGCAGTACTTC
CSVEAGNYEQYF
>TRBD1|NA|TRBJ2-5|TRBV11-2
TGTGCCAGCAGCTTAGGATCCCCTGGCAGGGGGTTCGAGACCCAGTACTTC
CASSLGSPGRGFETQYF
>NA|NA|TRBJ2-2|TRBV7-9
TGTGCCAGCCGCGGGGTAGCCGGTGACACCGGGGAGCTGTTTTTT
CASRGVAGDTGELFF
>NA|once|TRBJ1-4|TRBV19
TGTGCCAGTAGCCTCCCCGGTGAAAAACTGTTTTTT
CASSLPGEKLFF
>NA|once|TRBJ2-3|TRBV5-6
TGTGCCAGCAGCTGGCCGGGACAGGGTAGCGGGGTGGATACGCAGTATTTT
CASSWPGQGSGVDTQYF
>TRBD1|NA|TRBJ1-1|TRBV5-8
TGTGCCAGCAGCTTCCAGGGGGAAACTGAAGCTTTCTTT
CASSFQGETEAFF
>NA|NA|TRBJ2-3|TRBV5-8
TGTGCCAGCGCCGGAGGCGACACGACGAGCACAGATACGCAGTATTTT
CASAGGDTTSTDTQYF
>NA|few|TRBJ1-2|TRBV5-1
TGCGCCAGCAGCTTGGTAACAGAGCTTGGGGGGAGATATGGCTACACCTTC
CASSLVTELGGRYGYTF
>TRBD2|NA|TRBJ2-1|TRBV14
TGTGCCAGCAGCCAGGGGTTAGCGGGAGGGCCGCGGTCCTACAATGAGCAGTTCTTC
CASSQGLAGGPRSYNEQFF
>NA|NA|TRBJ1-2|TRBV6-4
TGTGCCAGACGACAGGACTCGAGTAATGGCTACACCTTC
CARRQDSSNGYTF
>NA|NA|TRBJ1-1|TRBV5-1
TGCGCCAGCAGCTCGGGGGACACTGAAGCTTTCTTT
CASSSGDTEAFF
>TRBD1|few|TRBJ1-2|TRBV6-5
TGTGCCAGCAGTAAAACCCCCAGGGGGCTTAATGGCTACACCTTC
CASSKTPRGLNGYTF
>TRBD1|NA|TRBJ1-2|TRBV28
TGTGCCAGCAGTCTTCAGGGGGGCTTGTATGGCTACACCTTC
CASSLQGGLYGYTF
>TRBD1|NA|TRBJ1-4|TRBV19
TGTGCCAGTAGTGCCAGAGACAGGGGTTACGCGGATTATGAAAAACTGTTTTTT
CASSARDRGYADYEKLFF
>NA|NA|TRBJ1-2|TRBV7-6
TGTGCCAGCAGCCCCGCCCGGACTACTTATGGCTACACCTTC
CASSPARTTYGYTF
>NA|NA|TRBJ1-6|TRBV27
TGTGCCAGCAGTTTCTTGGCAGGGGATACTTCACCCCTCCACTTT
CASSFLAGDTSPLHF
>TRBD2|NA|TRBJ2-1|TRBV6-1
TGTGCCAGCAAGCGGGGCCCCCCCTACAATGAGCAGTTCTTC
CASKRGPPYNEQFF
>NA|NA|TRBJ2-2|TRBV9
TGTGCCAGCAGCGTAGCTACCAGGGTGAACACCGGGGAGCTGTTTTTT
CASSVATRVNTGELFF
>TRBD2|NA|TRBJ2-7|TRBV4-2
TGTGCCAGCAGCCCAATGACTAGCGGGAGCTACGAGCAGTACTTC
CASSPMTSGSYEQYF
>TRBD2|NA|TRBJ2-1|TRBV7-6
TGTGCCAGCAGCCGGACTAGCGGTTACAATGAGCAGTTCTTC
CASSRTSGYNEQFF
>TRBD1|few|TRBJ2-7|TRBV25-1
TGTGCCAGCAGTGATACGGGACAGGGGCATTCGTACGAGCAGTACTTC
CASSDTGQGHSYEQYF
>NA|NA|TRBJ2-3|TRBV5-1
TGCGCCAGCAGCTTTTTACAGGCTAGCACAGATACGCAGTATTTT
CASSFLQASTDTQYF
>NA|few|TRBJ1-6|TRBV6-4
TGTGCCAGCAGTGAACAGGGAGGGGTGGTTTCCTATAATTCACCCCTCCACTTT
CASSEQGGVVSYNSPLHF
>TRBD2|NA|TRBJ2-3|TRBV7-2
TGTGCCAGCAGCTTAGCGGGAGCGGGGGGGCTCGATACGCAGTATTTT
CASSLAGAGGLDTQYF
>TRBD1|few|TRBJ2-2|TRBV11-2
TGTGCCAGCAGGTCAACAGGGGGCATCACCGGGGAGCTGTTTTTT
CASRSTGGITGELFF
>TRBD1|once|TRBJ1-1|TRBV6-5
TGTGCCAGCAGTTACTCCGTAGACAGTCTATCAGGGGGAGCTTTCTTT
CASSYSVDSLSGGAFF